This record covers a single TCR beta chain. What it binds is unknown. Trimming at V came to 2 bases and at J to 5 bases, leaving 5 bases not matched to a gene. The length of the CDR3 is 14 residues. CDR1 and CDR2 (germline): MNHNS, SASEGT. These data originate in a study of T cell repertoires in cytomegalovirus infection. Study-level information: Both CMV infection and a matching HLA type were indicated by public TCR beta signatures. Findings of the study overall: Dominating the ex vivo response were HLA-C-restricted CMV-specific TCR beta clonotypes. CMV carriers with the relevant HLA were identified by cumulative public TCR beta family frequency.

TCRdb processed the reads anew with MiXCR; each CDR3 protein has one entry. The sample gives some 390,000 distinct CDR3 sequences, 15% to 20% of which show up once; around 8.6% is in the top ten. The sequencing sample was made of PBMCs. This rearrangement joins TRBV6-1 to TRBJ1-1, with 7 positions matching TRBD1. The sequence came from a human donor in good health (CMV status not recorded). Some clones in this sample may be carry-over from other donors' samples. The CDR3 bases are TGTGCCAGCAGTGAATTGGGACAGTCTACTGAAGCTTTCTTT. Translation gives CASSELGQSTEAFF.